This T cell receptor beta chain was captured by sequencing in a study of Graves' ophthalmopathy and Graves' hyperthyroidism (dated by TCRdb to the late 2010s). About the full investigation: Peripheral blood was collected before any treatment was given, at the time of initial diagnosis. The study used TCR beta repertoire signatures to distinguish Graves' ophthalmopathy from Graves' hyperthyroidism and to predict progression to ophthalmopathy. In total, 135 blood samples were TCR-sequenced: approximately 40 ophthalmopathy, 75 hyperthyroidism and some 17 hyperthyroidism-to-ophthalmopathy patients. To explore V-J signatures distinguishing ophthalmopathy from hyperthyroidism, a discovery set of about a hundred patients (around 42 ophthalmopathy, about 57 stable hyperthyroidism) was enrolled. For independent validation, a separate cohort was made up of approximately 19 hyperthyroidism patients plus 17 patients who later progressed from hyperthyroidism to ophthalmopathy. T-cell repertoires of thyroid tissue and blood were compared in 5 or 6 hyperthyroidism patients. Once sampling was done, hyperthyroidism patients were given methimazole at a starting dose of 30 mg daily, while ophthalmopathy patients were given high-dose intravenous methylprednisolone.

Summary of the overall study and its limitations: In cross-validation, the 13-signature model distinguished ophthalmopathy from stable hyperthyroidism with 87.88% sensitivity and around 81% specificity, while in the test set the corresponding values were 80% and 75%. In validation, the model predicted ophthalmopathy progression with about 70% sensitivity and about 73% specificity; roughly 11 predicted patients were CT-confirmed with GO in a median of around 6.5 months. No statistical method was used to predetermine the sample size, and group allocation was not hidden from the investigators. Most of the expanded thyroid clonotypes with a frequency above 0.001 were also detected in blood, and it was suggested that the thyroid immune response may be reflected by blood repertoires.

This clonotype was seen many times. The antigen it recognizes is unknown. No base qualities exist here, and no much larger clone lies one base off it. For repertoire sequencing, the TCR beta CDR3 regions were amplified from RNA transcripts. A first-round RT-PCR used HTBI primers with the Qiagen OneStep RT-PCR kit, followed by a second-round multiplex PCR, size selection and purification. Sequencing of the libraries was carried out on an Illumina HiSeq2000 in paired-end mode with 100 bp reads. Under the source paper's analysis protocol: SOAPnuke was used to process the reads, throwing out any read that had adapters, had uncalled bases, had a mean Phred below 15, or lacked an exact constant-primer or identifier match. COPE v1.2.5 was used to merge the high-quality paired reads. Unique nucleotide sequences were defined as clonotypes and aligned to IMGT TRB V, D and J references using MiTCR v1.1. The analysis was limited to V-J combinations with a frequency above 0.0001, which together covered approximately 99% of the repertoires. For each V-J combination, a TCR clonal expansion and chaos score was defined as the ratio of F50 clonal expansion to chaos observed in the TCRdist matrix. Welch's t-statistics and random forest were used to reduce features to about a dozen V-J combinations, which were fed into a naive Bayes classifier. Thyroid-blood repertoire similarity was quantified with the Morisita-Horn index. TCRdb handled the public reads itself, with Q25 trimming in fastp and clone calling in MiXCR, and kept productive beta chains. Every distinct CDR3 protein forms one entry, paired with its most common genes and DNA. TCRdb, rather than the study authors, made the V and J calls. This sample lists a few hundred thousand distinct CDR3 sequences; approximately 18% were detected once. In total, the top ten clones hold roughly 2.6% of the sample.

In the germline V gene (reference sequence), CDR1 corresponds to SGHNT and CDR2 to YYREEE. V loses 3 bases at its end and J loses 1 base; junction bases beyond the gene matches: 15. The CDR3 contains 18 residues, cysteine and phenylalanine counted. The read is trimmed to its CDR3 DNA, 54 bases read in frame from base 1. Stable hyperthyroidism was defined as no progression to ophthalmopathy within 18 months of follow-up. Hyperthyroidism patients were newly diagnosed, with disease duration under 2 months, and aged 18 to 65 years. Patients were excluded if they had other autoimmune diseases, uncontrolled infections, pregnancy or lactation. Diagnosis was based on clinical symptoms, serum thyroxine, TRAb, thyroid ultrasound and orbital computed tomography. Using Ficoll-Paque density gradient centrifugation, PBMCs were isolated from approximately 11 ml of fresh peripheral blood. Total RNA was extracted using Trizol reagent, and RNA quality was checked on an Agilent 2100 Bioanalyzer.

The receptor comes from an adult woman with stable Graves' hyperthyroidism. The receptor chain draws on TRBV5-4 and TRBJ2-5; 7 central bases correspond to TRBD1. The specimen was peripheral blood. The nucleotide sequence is TGTGCCAGCAGCTATTACATGGACAGGTACGAGGGCCAAGAGACCCAGTACTTC. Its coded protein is CASSYYMDRYEGQETQYF. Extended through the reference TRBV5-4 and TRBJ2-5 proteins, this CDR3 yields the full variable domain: ETGVTQSPTHLIKTRGQQVTLRCSSQSGHNTVSWYQQALGQGPQFIFQYYREEENGRGNFPPRFSGLQFPNYSSELNVNALELDDSALYLCASSYYMDRYEGQETQYFGPGTRLLVL.